This TCR beta chain was identified during a study of T-cell reconstitution after alpha-beta-depleted transplantation in children. The junction had 4 bases not matched to a gene; V was cut back by 2 bases and J by 6 bases. Germline CDR1 SGHTA, CDR2 FQGNSA. The length of the CDR3 is 13 residues. This clonotype showed up many times. Unique molecular identifiers were built into the TCRbeta library. One entry per CDR3 protein, called by TCRdb with MiXCR from the PCR reads. The sample lists roughly 500,000 distinct CDR3 sequences, about 10% seen once, with 2% in the top ten. The receptor's source is a child younger than 10 with inherited bone marrow failure, due to receive a stem cell transplant. This chain links TRBV7-2 with TRBJ2-7; 7 bases align to TRBD2. The material sequenced was PBMCs, taken before TCRalphabeta/CD19-depleted stem cell transplant. This chain's CDR3 is CASSLNGGSEQYF. The CDR3 region has the DNA TGTGCCAGCAGCTTAAACGGCGGGAGCGAGCAGTACTTC. The full variable domain, rest sourced from reference TRBV7-2 and TRBJ2-7, is GAGVSQSPSNKVTEKGKDVELRCDPISGHTALYWYRQSLGQGLEFLIYFQGNSAPDKSGLPSDRFSAERTGGSVSTLTIQRTQQEDSAVYLCASSLNGGSEQYFGPGTRLTVT.